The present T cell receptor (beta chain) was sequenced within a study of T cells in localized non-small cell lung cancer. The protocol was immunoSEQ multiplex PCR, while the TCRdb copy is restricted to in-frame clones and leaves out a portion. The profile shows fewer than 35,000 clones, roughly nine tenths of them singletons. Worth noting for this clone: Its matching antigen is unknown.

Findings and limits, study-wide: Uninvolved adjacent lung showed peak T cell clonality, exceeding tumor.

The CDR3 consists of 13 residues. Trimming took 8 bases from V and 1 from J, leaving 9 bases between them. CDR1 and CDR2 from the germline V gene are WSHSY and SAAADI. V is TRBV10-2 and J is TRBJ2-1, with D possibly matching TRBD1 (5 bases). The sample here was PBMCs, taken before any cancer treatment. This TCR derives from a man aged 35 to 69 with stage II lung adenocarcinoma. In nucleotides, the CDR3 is TGCGCCAGCGTAGGGGTTTCCTACAATGAGCAGTTCTTC. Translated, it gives CASVGVSYNEQFF.